This entry is about one TCR beta chain. What it recognizes is unknown. The repertoire was sequenced with immunoSEQ multiplex PCR; TCRdb's copy has only in-frame clones and lacks some. The sample consists of about 78,000 clones, roughly four fifths of them appearing once. This record belongs to a study of identifying expanded T cells in peripheral blood. General observations from the study: Roughly two-week clone count variance significantly increased as total template count grew.

Collection occurred without any documented infections or immune events in donors. The CDR3 length is 15 residues. The V segment lost 4 bases and the J segment 4 bases; nucleotides outside the gene matches: 10. Per the germline V gene, CDR1 is SGHKS and CDR2 is YYEKEE (reference sequence). The chain has TRBV5-5 and TRBJ2-5; 7 nucleotides line up with TRBD2. The sequenced material came from blood. The sequence was obtained from a person aged 18 to 70 in good health. CDR3: CASSLWGLSGETQYF. In DNA, the CDR3 is TGTGCCAGCAGCCTGTGGGGACTATCTGGAGAGACCCAGTACTTC. The whole variable domain, remainder taken from reference TRBV5-5 and TRBJ2-5, is DAGVTQSPTHLIKTRGQQVTLRCSPISGHKSVSWYQQVLGQGPQFIFQYYEKEERGRGNFPDRFSARQFPNYSSELNVNALLLGDSALYLCASSLWGLSGETQYFGPGTRLLVL.